This T cell receptor beta chain was sequenced for a study of blood T cell repertoires in COVID-19. Study as a whole: Italy, Spain and the United States were the sources of the convalescent and acute COVID-19 samples. The cDNA or gDNA used as material had been derived from T cells, B-cell-depleted T cells, or PBMCs.

This table comes from immunoSEQ multiplex PCR, and its TCRdb copy is limited to in-frame clones, with some not included. The sample lists 130,000 or so clones, roughly 83% occurring once. Deletions cut 5 bases from V and 7 bases from J, with 21 bases between. The CDR3 spans 16 residues. CDR1 and CDR2 (germline): MNHEY, SVGEGT. This receptor was taken from a woman older than 75 with acute or convalescent COVID-19. J is TRBJ1-5 and V is TRBV6-2 or TRBV6-3; D not resolved. The sequenced sample consisted of peripheral blood. The CDR3 is CASSTSARNGRQPQHF. CDR3 coding DNA: TGTGCCAGCAGTACATCGGCCAGGAACGGTAGGCAGCCCCAGCATTTT.